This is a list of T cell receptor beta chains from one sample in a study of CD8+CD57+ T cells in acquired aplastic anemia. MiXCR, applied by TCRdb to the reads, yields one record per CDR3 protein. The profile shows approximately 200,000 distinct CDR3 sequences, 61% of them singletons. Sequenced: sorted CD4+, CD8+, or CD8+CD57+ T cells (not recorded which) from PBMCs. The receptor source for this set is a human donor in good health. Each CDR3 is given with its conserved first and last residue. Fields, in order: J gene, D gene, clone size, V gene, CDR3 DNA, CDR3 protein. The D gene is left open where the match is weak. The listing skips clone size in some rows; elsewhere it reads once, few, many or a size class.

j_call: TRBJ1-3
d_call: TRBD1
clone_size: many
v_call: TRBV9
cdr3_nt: TGTGCCAGCAGCGTAGATGAGGGGGCGAGTGGAAACACCATATATTTT
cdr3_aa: CASSVDEGASGNTIYF

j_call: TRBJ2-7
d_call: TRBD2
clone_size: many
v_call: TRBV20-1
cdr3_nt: TGCAGTGCTAGACCGGGGACTAGCACCTACGAGCAGTACTTC
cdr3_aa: CSARPGTSTYEQYF

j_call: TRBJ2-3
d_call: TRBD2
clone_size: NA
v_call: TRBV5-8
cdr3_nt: TGTGCCAGCAACCTACCCCCGGGGGAGGGAGATACGCAGTATTTT
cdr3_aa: CASNLPPGEGDTQYF

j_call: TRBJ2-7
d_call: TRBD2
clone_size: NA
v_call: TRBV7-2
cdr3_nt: TGTGCCAGCAGCTCGGGGGGTCGCTACGAGCAGTACTTC
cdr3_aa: CASSSGGRYEQYF

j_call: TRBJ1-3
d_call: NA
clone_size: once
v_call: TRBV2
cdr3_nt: TGTGCCAGCGGAGAGGGTGGGCGGAGGGGAAACACCATATATTTT
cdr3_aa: CASGEGGRRGNTIYF

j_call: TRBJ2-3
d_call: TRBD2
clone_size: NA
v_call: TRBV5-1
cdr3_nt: TGCGCCAGCAGCCATGGACTAGCGGGAGGGCCCACAGATACGCAGTATTTT
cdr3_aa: CASSHGLAGGPTDTQYF

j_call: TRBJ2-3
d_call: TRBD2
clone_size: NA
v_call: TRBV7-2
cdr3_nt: TGTGCCAGCAGTGTGGGGGGGTCGTCAGATACGCAGTATTTT
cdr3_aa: CASSVGGSSDTQYF

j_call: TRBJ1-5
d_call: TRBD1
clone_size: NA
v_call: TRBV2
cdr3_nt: TGTGCCAGCAGGGGACAGCCCCTTCAGCCCCAGCATTTT
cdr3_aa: CASRGQPLQPQHF

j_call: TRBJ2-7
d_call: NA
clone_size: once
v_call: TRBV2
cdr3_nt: TGTGCCAGCAGTGAGAGGTGGCTTTCCTACGAGCAGTACTTC
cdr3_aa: CASSERWLSYEQYF

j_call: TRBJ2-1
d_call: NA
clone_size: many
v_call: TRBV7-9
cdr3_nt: TGTGCCAGCAGCCCCAAAGGGGGGACAGCATACAATGAGCAGTTCTTC
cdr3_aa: CASSPKGGTAYNEQFF

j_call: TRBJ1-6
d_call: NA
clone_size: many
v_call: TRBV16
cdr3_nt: TGTGCCAGCAGCCAAATGGGGAGCTCCTATAATTCACCCCTCCACTTT
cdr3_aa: CASSQMGSSYNSPLHF

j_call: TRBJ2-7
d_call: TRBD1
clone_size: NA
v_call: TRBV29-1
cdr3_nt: TGCAGCGTAGGGACAGGGGTCCACGAGCAGTACTTC
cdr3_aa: CSVGTGVHEQYF

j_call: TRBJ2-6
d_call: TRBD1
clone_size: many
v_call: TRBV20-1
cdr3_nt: TGCAGTGTCCCCTCGGTGACAGGGGTCTCTGGGGCCAACGTCCTGACTTTC
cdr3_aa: CSVPSVTGVSGANVLTF

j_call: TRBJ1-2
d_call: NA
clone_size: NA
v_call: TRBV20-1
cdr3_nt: TGCAGTGCTAGAGGCGACGGGGGGGTTTATGGCTACACCTTC
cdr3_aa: CSARGDGGVYGYTF

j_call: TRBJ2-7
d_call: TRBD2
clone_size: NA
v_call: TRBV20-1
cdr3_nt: TGCAGTGCCTCAGCGGGAGGGAGCTCCTACGAGCAGTACTTC
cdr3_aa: CSASAGGSSYEQYF

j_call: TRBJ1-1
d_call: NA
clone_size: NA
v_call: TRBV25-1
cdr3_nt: TGTGCCAGCAGAGAGGGGGTTTCTGAAGCTTTCTTT
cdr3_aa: CASREGVSEAFF

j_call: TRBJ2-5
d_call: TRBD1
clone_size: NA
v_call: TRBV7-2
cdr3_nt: TGTGCCAGCAGGCCTCCGGGACAGGGGGAGACCCAGTACTTC
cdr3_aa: CASRPPGQGETQYF

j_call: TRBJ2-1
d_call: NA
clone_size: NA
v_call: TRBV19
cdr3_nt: TGTGCCAGTACCGTGGGCGGGGCCCCTTCCTACAATGAGCAGTTCTTC
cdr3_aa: CASTVGGAPSYNEQFF

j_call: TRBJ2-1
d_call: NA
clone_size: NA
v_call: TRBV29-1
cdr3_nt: TGCAGCGTAGATGGACCCAACAATGAGCAGTTCTTC
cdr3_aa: CSVDGPNNEQFF

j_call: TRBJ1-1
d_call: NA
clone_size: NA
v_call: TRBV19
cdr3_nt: TGTGCCAGTAGTATAGTGGATGGGGGTGAAGCTTTCTTT
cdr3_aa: CASSIVDGGEAFF

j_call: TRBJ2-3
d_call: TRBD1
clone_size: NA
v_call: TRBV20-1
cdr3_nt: TGCAGTGCCCCGGACAGGGGGGTCACAGATACGCAGTATTTT
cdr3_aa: CSAPDRGVTDTQYF

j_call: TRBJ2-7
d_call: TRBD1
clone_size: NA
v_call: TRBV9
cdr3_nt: TGTGCCAGCAGCGCCGGGACAGATCCTCCCTACGAGCAGTACTTC
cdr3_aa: CASSAGTDPPYEQYF

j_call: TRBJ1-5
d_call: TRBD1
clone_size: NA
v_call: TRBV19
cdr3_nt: TGTGCCAGTAGTATGGGACAGGAGTATCAGCCCCAGCATTTT
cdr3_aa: CASSMGQEYQPQHF

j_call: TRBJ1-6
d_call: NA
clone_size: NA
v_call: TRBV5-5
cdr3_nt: TGTGCCAGCAGCTTGTTCGGCAGGGCAATGGGGAATTCACCCCTCCACTTT
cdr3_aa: CASSLFGRAMGNSPLHF

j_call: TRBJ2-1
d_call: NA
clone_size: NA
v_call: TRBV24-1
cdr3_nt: TGTGCCAGCAGTTACTTTGGGGGTTCCTACAATGAGCAGTTCTTC
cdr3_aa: CASSYFGGSYNEQFF

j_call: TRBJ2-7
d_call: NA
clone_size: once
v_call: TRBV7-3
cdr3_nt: TGTGCCAGCACCGGTCTCGAGAACGAGCAGTACTTC
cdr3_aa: CASTGLENEQYF

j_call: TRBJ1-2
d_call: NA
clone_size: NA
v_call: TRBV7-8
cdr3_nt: TGTGCCAGCAGCCCAGAGGGGGGGCACGATCCAGTGGACTATGGCTACACCTTC
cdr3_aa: CASSPEGGHDPVDYGYTF

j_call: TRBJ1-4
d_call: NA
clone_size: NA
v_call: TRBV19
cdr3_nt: TGTGCCAGTAGGACTTTCGGGGAAAAACTGTTTTTT
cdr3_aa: CASRTFGEKLFF

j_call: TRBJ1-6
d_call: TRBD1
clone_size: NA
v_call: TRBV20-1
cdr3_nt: TGCAGTGCTAGAGCAGGGACAGCTCCCTATAATTCACCCCTCCACTTT
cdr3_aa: CSARAGTAPYNSPLHF

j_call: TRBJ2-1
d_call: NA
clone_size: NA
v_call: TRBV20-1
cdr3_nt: TGCAGTGCCCGACTAGTGTCCTACGAGCAGTTCTTC
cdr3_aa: CSARLVSYEQFF

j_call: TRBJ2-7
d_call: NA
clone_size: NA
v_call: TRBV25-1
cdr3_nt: TGTGCCAGCAGTTCGCAGGGCACCCTCGAGCAGTACTTC
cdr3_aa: CASSSQGTLEQYF

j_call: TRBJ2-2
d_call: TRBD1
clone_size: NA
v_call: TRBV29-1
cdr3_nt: TGCAGCGTCCCTCGACCGGGACAGGGTCGCAACACCGGGGAGCTGTTTTTT
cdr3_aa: CSVPRPGQGRNTGELFF

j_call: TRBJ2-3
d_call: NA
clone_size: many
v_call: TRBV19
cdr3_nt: TGTGCCAGTAGTATGGTCAGGTCAGATACGCAGTATTTT
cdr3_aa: CASSMVRSDTQYF

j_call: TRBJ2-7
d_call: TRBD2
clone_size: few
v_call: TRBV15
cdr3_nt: TGTGCCACCAGCGGAAGCGGGGGGGGGCAGTACTTC
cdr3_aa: CATSGSGGGQYF

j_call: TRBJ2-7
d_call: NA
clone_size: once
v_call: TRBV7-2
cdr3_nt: TGTGCCAGCAGGCCCCCCGGGGGAGGCTCCGAGCAGTACTTC
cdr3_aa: CASRPPGGGSEQYF

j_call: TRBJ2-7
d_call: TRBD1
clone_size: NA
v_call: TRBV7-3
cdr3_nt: TGCGCCAGCAGCCAGCGGACAGGGGGAGCCTACGAGCAGTACTTC
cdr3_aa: CASSQRTGGAYEQYF

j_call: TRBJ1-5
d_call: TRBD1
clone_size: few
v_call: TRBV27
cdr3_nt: TGTGCCAGCAGTTGGGGGGGGGGACAGCCAAACCAGCATTTT
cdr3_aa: CASSWGGGQPNQHF

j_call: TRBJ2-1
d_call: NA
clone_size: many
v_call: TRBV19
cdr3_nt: TGTGCCAGTAATAGGACTAAATACAATGAGCAGTTCTTC
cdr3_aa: CASNRTKYNEQFF

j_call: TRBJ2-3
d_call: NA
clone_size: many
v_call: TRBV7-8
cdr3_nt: TGTGCCAGCAGCTTACTTAGCACAGATACGCAGTATTTT
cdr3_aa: CASSLLSTDTQYF

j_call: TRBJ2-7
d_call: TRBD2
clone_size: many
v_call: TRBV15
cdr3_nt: TGTGCCACCAGGCGGGGGGGAGGGCCAAACGAGCAGTACTTC
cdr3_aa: CATRRGGGPNEQYF

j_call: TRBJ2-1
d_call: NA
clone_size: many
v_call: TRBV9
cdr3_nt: TGTGCCAGCAGCGTAGTAACCGCCCCGAGCTCCTACAATGAGCAGTTCTTC
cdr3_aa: CASSVVTAPSSYNEQFF

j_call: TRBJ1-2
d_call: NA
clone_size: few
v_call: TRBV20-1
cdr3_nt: TGCAGTGCTAGCAACAGGGAACGTGGCTACACCTTC
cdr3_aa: CSASNRERGYTF

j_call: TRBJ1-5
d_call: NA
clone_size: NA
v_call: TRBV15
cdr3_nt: TGTGCCACCAGCAGAGACGCCACAGGGAAAGGGCAGCCCCAGCATTTT
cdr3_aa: CATSRDATGKGQPQHF

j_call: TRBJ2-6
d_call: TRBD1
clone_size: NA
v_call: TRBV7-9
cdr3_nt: TGTGCCAGCAGCCAATTGGGACAGGGGGCTTTTTCCGGGGCCAACGTCCTGACTTTC
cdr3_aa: CASSQLGQGAFSGANVLTF

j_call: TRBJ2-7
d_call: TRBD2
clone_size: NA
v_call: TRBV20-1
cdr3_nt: TGCAGTGCTAGAGTTCTAGCGGGGGCAATCTCCTACGAGCAGTACTTC
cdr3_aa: CSARVLAGAISYEQYF

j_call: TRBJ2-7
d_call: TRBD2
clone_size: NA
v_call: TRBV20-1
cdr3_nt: TGCAGTGCGGCGCGACTAGCGGGAGGGCCGTACGAGCAGTACTTC
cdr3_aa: CSAARLAGGPYEQYF

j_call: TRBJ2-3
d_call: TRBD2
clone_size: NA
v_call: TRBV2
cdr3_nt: TGTGCCAGCAGCTTTGACACTAGCGGGAGTAACACAGATACGCAGTATTTT
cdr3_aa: CASSFDTSGSNTDTQYF

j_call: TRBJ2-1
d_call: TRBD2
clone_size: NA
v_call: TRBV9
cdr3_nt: TGTGCCAGCAGCGTAGACGGGGGGGCTAGGTCCAATGAGCAGTTCTTC
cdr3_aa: CASSVDGGARSNEQFF

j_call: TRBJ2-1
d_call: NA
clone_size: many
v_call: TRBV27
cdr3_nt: TGTGCCAGCAGTATGCGACCCTATAATGAGCAGTTCTTC
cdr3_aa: CASSMRPYNEQFF

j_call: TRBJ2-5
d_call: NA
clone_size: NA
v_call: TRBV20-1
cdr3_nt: TGCAGTGCCCCTGGGGGGGGGGGCCAAGAGACCCTGTACTTC
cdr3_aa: CSAPGGGGQETLYF